This T cell receptor (beta chain) comes out of a study of T cells in Graves' hyperthyroidism and ophthalmopathy. From germline, CDR1 is KGHDR and CDR2 SFDVKD. Losses at the gene ends were 2 bases for V and 6 bases for J; bases not matched to a gene: 2. CDR3 length: 16 residues. The investigators amplified TCR beta CDR3 regions from RNA transcripts. The TCR CDR3 was amplified in a first-round RT-PCR using the HTBI primer set. Via MiXCR, TCRdb re-called the multiplex PCR reads, giving one row per CDR3 protein. The top ten hold around 30% of the sample, which has 300,000 to 500,000 distinct CDR3 sequences, about 14% seen once. Ten or more counts support this clonotype.

This chain uses TRBV24-1 with TRBJ2-1, with 14 bases fitting TRBD2. This TCR derives from a man aged 45-65 years with Graves' ophthalmopathy. Sequenced material: blood. CDR3 coding DNA: TGTGCCACCAGTGATTCCGGGACTAGCGGGGGCAATGAGCAGTTCTTC. Translating it yields CATSDSGTSGGNEQFF.